These T cell receptor beta chains were read from a single sample in a study of human T cells and chemical hapten exposure. TCRdb passed the RACE reads through MiXCR, listing each CDR3 protein once. The table has tens of thousands of distinct CDR3 sequences, approximately 10% seen once. Material: whole blood. Receptors originate from a female donor in good health. Some clones in this sample may be carry-over from other donors' samples. Each CDR3 is given with its conserved first and last residue. The size entry is marked missing in some rows and otherwise reads once, few, many or a size class.

v_gene: TRBV20-1
abundance: .
CDR3aa: CSARSRGWNTGELFF

v_gene: TRBV6-1
abundance: many
CDR3aa: CASSEFGSRNEQFF

v_gene: TRBV20-1
abundance: .
CDR3aa: CSASRPDRGRGDTQYF

v_gene: TRBV10-3
abundance: many
CDR3aa: CAIRTGDIQYF

v_gene: TRBV5-6
abundance: few
CDR3aa: CASSFWGSYSPLHF

v_gene: TRBV2
abundance: few
CDR3aa: CASTPNEQFF

v_gene: TRBV28
abundance: many
CDR3aa: CASSLIRGHHEQYF

v_gene: TRBV24-1
abundance: .
CDR3aa: CATTAGTGHGYTF

v_gene: TRBV10-2
abundance: few
CDR3aa: CASSAAALAYEQYF

v_gene: TRBV2
abundance: many
CDR3aa: CASSVQLSGANVLTF

v_gene: TRBV7-6
abundance: few
CDR3aa: CASSPEAFYEQYF